Sequencing of this TCR beta chain was carried out in a study of blood T cells in healthy people across ages. Study-wide points: Long-lived donors carried more naive CD4+ cells and greater diversity than aged donors. Unsorted PBMCs blocked a conclusive comparison of naive and antigen-experienced cells.

In this sample, this clonotype turned up a few times. Its antigen is as yet unknown. For the second PCR, which ran for about 6 to 11 cycles, a sample-barcoded 5' primer and a J-beta primer mix were used. Carrying 12 random nucleotides, a template-switch adaptor labeled each individual cDNA molecule. Every sample returned 2.5 million or more CDR3-containing paired-end reads. TCRdb processed the 5' RACE reads anew with MiXCR; each CDR3 protein has one entry. The table includes about 1.1 million distinct CDR3 sequences, more than 30% detected once. The TCR sequence derives from a man between 18 and 29 years old in good health. The sequenced sample consisted of blood.

CDR3 sequence reads: CASSLRRGAGNTEAFF. In DNA form, the CDR3 reads TGTGCCAGCAGTTTACGGAGGGGCGCGGGGAACACTGAAGCTTTCTTT. This chain joins TRBV12-3 or TRBV12-4 and TRBJ1-1, with a weak D call TRBD1 (5 bases). The CDR3 totals 16 residues. Trimming pared 2 bases from V and 1 base from J, leaving 14 bases between.